This record looks at one T cell receptor (beta chain) sequence and its context. Its recognized antigen is unknown. TCRdb names NextSeq 550 as the instrument used. The Human TCR Profiling Kit (MiLaboratory) was used to make UMI-labeled 5' RACE TRB cDNA libraries. cDNA synthesis used the entire amount of extracted RNA, and PCR amplification then used the entire amount of cDNA produced. The libraries were made side by side, with each library going through the same number of PCR cycles. As for the authors' bioinformatics: With a minimum of two reads required per UMI, MIGEC and MiXCR pulled out about 50,000 +/- 10,000 unique UMI-labeled TRB cDNA molecules from each library. On average, each library contained about 40,000 +/- 10,000 functional in-frame TRB CDR3 nucleotide clonotypes without stop codons. Diversity metrics, including normalized Shannon-Wiener and Chao1, were computed in VDJtools after downsampling to 5000 UMI-labeled TRB molecules per sample. VDJtools computed clonotype-size-weighted physicochemical properties of the central five CDR3 residues: interaction energy, strength, volume and Kidera factor 4. Each entry corresponds to one CDR3 protein sequence from reads that TCRdb reprocessed, and DNA is not given. The V and J calls were not made by the authors but by TCRdb's processing. This sample's records show around 50,000 distinct CDR3 sequences. 2.5% of the sample comes from the top ten.

Taken from the germline V gene (reference sequence), the CDR1 and CDR2 loops are MNHEY and SMNVEV. Spanning cysteine to phenylalanine, the CDR3 consists of 14 amino acids. DNA was not recorded. This sample stems from a study of CXCR3-negative and CXCR3-positive naive CD8 T cells (dated by TCRdb to between 2019 and 2020). Background on the whole study: About 135 million TRB reads were obtained in total, roughly 1.5 +/- 0.3 million reads per library. TRBV-TRBJ cluster analysis included naive subsets from a handful of donors and memory cells from 3 donors. The diversity and physicochemical repertoire analyses included more than ten donors pooled from two independent experiments. Points the paper makes about the study in general: Because CXCR3 expression was partially decreased after cryopreservation, freshly isolated PBMCs were used for most assays. Compared with CXCR3-negative naive cells, CXCR3-positive naive cells had TRB CDR3s with higher hydrophobicity (lower Kidera factor 4), lower energy, and higher strength and volume indices. Comparably high repertoire diversity was found in both naive subsets, whereas much lower repertoire diversity was found in memory CD8+ T cells. TRBV-TRBJ usage was similar between naive CXCR3-negative and CXCR3-positive cells from the same donor, while memory cells showed distinct patterns. Because surface CD5, which is linked to self-reactivity in mice, was comparable between the naive subsets, TCR interaction strength was also inferred from TRB CDR3 physicochemical properties.

Each CD8+ T cell subset was flow-sorted in triplicate, with roughly 310,000 cells per subset placed directly into RLT lysis buffer. Naive CD8+ T cells were defined stringently as CD45RO-CCR7+CD27+CD95- to exclude memory contaminants. Standard density gradient centrifugation was used to isolate peripheral blood mononuclear cells from buffy coats. Naive CXCR3-negative and CXCR3-positive CD8+ T cells were flow-sorted on a FACSAria III. Total RNA was extracted from sorted cells with an RNeasy Mini Kit. This clonotype was obtained from a human donor in good health. Some clones in this sample may be carry-over from other donors' samples. The sequencing sample was made of naive CXCR3- CD8+ T cells from blood. The cell subset or site label here, explained by the study, means: CD45RO-CCR7+CD27+CD95- naive CD8+ T cells lacking CXCR3 (TNR3-). This chain joins TRBV27 to TRBJ2-1; TCRdb's D call of TRBD1 is untestable without DNA. For the CDR3, the sequence is CASSREGQYNEQFF.